This record covers a single T cell receptor beta chain. CD8 cells regarded as naive lacked CD45RO, were positively chosen for CCR7, and omitted terminally differentiated effector memory CD45RA+ cells. The data originate from a study of shared clonotypes between healthy human individuals. The CDR3 runs to 16 residues. CDR1 and CDR2 (germline): SGHTA, FQGNSA. Trimming removed 3 bases from V and 9 bases from J; junction bases left unmatched: 10. Generated by immunoSEQ multiplex PCR, the TCRdb table keeps only in-frame clones and is missing some. The sample lists about 590,000 clones, around 95% seen once, with less than 0.13% in the top ten.

This clonotype was sampled from a woman younger than 45 in good health. The chain is built from TRBV7-2 and TRBJ1-6; 8 bases match TRBD1. Sequencing used naive CD8+ T cells sorted from blood. The CDR3 is CASSLLGQGGSSPLHF. The CDR3 bases are TGTGCCAGCAGCTTGCTCGGACAGGGCGGGAGTTCACCCCTCCACTTT.